The clone carrying this TCR beta chain was picked up many times. The antigen remains undetermined. This sample was included in a study of T cell repertoires in cytomegalovirus infection. Study in general: TCR beta signatures that were public indicated CMV infection and matching HLA type.

Via MiXCR, TCRdb re-called the reads, giving one row per CDR3 protein. The sample gives about 310,000 distinct CDR3 sequences, about a tenth of which show up once; around 2.4% is in the top ten. Study observations and caveats: HLA-C-restricted CMV-specific TCR beta clonotypes prevailed in the ex vivo response.

Sequenced sample: PBMCs. This TCR came from a human donor in good health (CMV status not recorded). Some clones in this sample may be carry-over from other donors' samples.

CDR3 bases: TGTGCCAGCAGTTTACAGGGGACTCCTTCCCAAGAGACCCAGTACTTC. Translation gives CASSLQGTPSQETQYF. V gene TRBV12-3 or TRBV12-4 combines with J gene TRBJ2-5; D may be TRBD1 or TRBD2 (6 bases each). The CDR3 is 16 amino acids. The ends were cut back, 2 bases at V and 1 base at J, with 14 bases in the middle.